This T cell receptor (beta chain) is from a study of regulatory T cells in long-lasting Graves disease. General observations from the study: Preferential use of TRBV28, TRBJ1-2 and TRBJ2-5 was seen in persistent disease.

According to the study, TCR beta libraries were built with iRepertoire HTBI primers and CDR3-region Arm-PCR. TCRdb reprocessed the multiplex PCR reads via MiXCR and lists one record per CDR3 protein. The table lists about half a million distinct CDR3 sequences, 22% of them singletons. Time point indicated: persistent/refractory GD, antithyroid drugs over 5 years with positive TRAb. RNA from PBMCs was the source of the TCR library. Roughly 9 milliliters of peripheral blood went into EDTA tubes. Notes on this clonotype: Its antigen remains unknown. The junction differs from germline at one of its ends, possibly a read error.

This CDR3 comprises 12 residues. Germline assignment: CDR1 MNHEY and CDR2 SVGEGT. The TCR sequence derives from a female donor with Graves disease. This chain uses TRBV6-2 or TRBV6-3 with TRBJ2-7; D unclear. Sequences were derived from peripheral blood mononuclear cells (PBMCs), sampled when the disease was refractory, from a patient treated with antithyroid drugs. The CDR3: CAGSYATYEQYF. DNA of the CDR3: TGTGCCGGCAGTTACGCCACCTACGAGCAGTACTTC.